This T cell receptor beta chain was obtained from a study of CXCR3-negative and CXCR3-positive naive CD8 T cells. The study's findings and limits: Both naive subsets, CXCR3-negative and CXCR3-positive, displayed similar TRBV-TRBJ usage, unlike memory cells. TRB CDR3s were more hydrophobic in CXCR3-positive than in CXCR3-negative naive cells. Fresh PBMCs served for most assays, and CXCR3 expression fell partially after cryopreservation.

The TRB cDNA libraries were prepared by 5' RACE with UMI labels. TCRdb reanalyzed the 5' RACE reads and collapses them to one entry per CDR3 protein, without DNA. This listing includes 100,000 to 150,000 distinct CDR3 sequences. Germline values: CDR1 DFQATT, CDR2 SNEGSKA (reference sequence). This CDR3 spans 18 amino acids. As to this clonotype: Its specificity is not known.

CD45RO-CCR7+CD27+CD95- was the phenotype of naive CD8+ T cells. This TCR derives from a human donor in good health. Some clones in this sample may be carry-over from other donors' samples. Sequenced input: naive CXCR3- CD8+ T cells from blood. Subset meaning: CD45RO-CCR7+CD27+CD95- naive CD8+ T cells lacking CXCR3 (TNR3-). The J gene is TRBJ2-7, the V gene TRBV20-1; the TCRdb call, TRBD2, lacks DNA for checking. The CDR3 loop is CSATQLAGGPRSSYEQYF.